Below, one T cell receptor beta chain is given with its context. What it binds is not known. The entry originates in a study of monozygotic twins with inflammatory bowel disease. Whole-study results and caveats: IBD patients, compared with healthy twins, shared fewer clonotypes with others (especially with disease activity).

The CDR3 spans 13 residues. Germline values: CDR1 MNHNS, CDR2 SASEGT. TCRdb processed the 5' RACE reads again and assigns one entry to each CDR3 protein, with no DNA. The table counts 140,000 to 150,000 distinct CDR3 sequences; roughly 1.2% lies in the top ten. The TCR originated in a human donor with ulcerative colitis or Crohn's disease, or a healthy co-twin of an affected twin (not recorded which). The chain combines TRBV6-1 with TRBJ2-5; TCRdb's D call, TRBD1, is unchecked because there is no DNA. Sequencing used blood. The CDR3 is CASGRTPGGTQYF.